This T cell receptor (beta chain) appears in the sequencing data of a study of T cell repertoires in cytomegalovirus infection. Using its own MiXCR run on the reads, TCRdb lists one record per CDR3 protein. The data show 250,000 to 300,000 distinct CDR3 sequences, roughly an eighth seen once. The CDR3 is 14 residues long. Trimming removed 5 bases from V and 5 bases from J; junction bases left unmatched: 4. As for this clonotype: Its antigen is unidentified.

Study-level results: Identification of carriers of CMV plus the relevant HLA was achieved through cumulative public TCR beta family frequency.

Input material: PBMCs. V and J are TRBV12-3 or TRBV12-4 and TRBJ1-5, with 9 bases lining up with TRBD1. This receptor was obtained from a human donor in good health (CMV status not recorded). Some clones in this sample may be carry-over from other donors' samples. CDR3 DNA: TGTGCCAGCAGTGACGACAGGGGGGATCAGCCCCAGCATTTT. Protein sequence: CASSDDRGDQPQHF.